The source of this T cell receptor (beta chain) is a study of T cell responses to AZD1222 COVID-19 vaccine. Study-level information: Whether given at about 4 or about 12 weeks, second doses were pooled.

Assay: immunoSEQ multiplex PCR; the TCRdb copy retains only in-frame clones and omits some. Of 150,000 or so clones in the sample, almost 95% were seen once. Study-wide findings and caveats: The span of vaccine-associated CD4 TCRs extended across spike, with dominance at 160-218 and 743-854. Just five or six AZD1222 recipients tested seropositive at baseline. Samples come after the peak T cell response, not at day 14.

To note about this clone: Its antigen is not known.

This CDR3 comprises 15 residues. Germline trimming cut 2 bases from V and 1 base from J; bases unmatched to any gene: 2. Per germline, CDR1 SGHRS and CDR2 YFSETQ. This specimen consisted of peripheral blood, obtained on day 0 of AZD1222 vaccination. This chain links TRBV5-1 with TRBJ2-3; 9 bases align to TRBD1. This TCR derives from an adult in good health. The CDR3, as DNA: TGCGCCAGCAGCTTAAGGGACAGGGGCACAGATACGCAGTATTTT. Translation gives CASSLRDRGTDTQYF.